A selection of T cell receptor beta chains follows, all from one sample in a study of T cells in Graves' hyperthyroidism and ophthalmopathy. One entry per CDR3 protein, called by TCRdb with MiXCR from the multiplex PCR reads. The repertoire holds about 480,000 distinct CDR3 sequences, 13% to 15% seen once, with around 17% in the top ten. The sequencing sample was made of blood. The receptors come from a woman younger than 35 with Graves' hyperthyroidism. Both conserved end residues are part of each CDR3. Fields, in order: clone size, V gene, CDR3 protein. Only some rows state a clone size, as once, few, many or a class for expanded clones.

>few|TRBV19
CASMGPNEQFF
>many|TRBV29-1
CSAAGLYEKLFF
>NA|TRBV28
CASSFRLGQGYQPQHF
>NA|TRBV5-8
CASRDPNSYEQYF
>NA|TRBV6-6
CASSYSWDRKLNTEAFF
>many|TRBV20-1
CSASGGDTQYF
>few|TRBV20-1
CSATARDWSLDTQYF
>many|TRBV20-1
CSAADTSFGGTGELFF
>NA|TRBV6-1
CASSIIYGDEQFF
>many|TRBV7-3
CASSLGKEQYF
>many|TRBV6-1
CASSGLAGDREQYF
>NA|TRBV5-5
CASSPKGLAGINEQFF
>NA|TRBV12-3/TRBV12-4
CASSPRGSSSVNEQYF
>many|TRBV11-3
CASSTRTATDTQYF
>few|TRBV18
CATNLAGDFNEQFF